A single sample is the source of the 17 T cell receptor beta chains below, sequenced in a study of T cells in Graves' hyperthyroidism and ophthalmopathy. Amplified TCR beta CDR3 regions derived from RNA transcripts. The TCR CDR3 was amplified in a first-round RT-PCR using the HTBI primer set. TCRdb redid the calling of the multiplex PCR reads with MiXCR, one entry per CDR3 protein. The data hold about 660,000 distinct CDR3 sequences, with about 45% observed a single time. Sequencing was performed on peripheral blood or thyroid tissue (not recorded which). Receptor source: an adult man with Graves' disease, either hyperthyroidism or ophthalmopathy (not recorded which).

This clonotype was seen at least ten times. The chain combines TRBV5-1 with TRBJ1-3, with D uncertain. V shed 4 bases and J shed 0 bases, with 11 bases lying between them. In germline, CDR1 is SGHRS, CDR2 YFSETQ. This CDR3 contains 15 residues. CDR3 sequence (DNA): TGCGCCAGCAGCATGGCGTGGGACTCTGGAAACACCATATATTTT. Protein product: CASSMAWDSGNTIYF.

This clonotype has only a few counts. The gene calls are TRBV20-1 and TRBJ1-5; D is perhaps TRBD1 (6 bases). Per germline, CDR1 DFQATT and CDR2 SNEGSKA (reference sequence). The CDR3 extends over 13 amino acids. The V end was cut by 6 bases, the J end by 3 bases, with 12 bases between. The CDR3 here is CSAPQGPNQPQHF. The DNA of the CDR3 is TGCAGTGCCCCACAGGGCCCCAATCAGCCCCAGCATTTT.

The rearrangement uses TRBV19 and TRBJ1-1; TRBD1 matches at 7 bases. The CDR3 has 14 amino acids. Trimming removed 3 bases from V and 3 bases from J; junction bases left unmatched: 4. The germline CDR1 and CDR2 sequences are LNHDA and SQIVND (reference sequence). Written as DNA, the CDR3 is TGTGCCAGTAGTATGACAGGGAAGCACACTGAAGCTTTCTTT. Translation gives CASSMTGKHTEAFF.

For this clonotype: Given a much more abundant clone one base away, this may be a read error. The chain is built from TRBV6-6 and TRBJ2-5; no definite D call. The germline V and J ends were trimmed by 5 bases and 1 base, with 17 bases remaining between them. Looked up from germline, CDR1 is MNHNY and CDR2 is SVGAGI (reference sequence). The CDR3 is 16 residues long. The CDR3 spells CASSESELSLQETQYF. Written as DNA, the CDR3 is TGTGCCAGCAGTGAGTCGGAACTCTCCCTCCAAGAGACCCAGTACTTC.

The chain uses TRBV10-2 and TRBJ2-5; 15 nucleotides align to TRBD2. J lost 3 bases, V lost 4 bases, and 9 bases had no gene match. The germline V gene has CDR1 WSHSY and CDR2 SAAADI. The CDR3 length is 18 residues. CDR3: CASSAYGLAGGPEETQYF. CDR3 bases: TGCGCCAGCAGTGCCTACGGACTAGCGGGAGGGCCCGAAGAGACCCAGTACTTC.

The chain uses TRBV19 and TRBJ1-2; 7 bases map to TRBD1. V was pared by 6 bases and J by 2 bases, with 6 bases of the junction left unmatched. The CDR3 extends over 14 amino acids. CDR1 is LNHDA, CDR2 SQIVND, per germline (reference sequence). The CDR3 sequence is CASSLTGRNYGYTF. The CDR3, as DNA: TGTGCCAGTAGCTTGACAGGGAGGAACTATGGCTACACCTTC.

The chain carries TRBV29-1 and TRBJ1-1; TRBD1 aligns across 7 bases. The germline gives CDR1 SQVTM, CDR2 ANQGSEA. V gave up 8 bases and J gave up 1 base; unmatched junction bases: 10. CDR3 length: 14 amino acids. The CDR3 spells CSIGKDRPNTEAFF. CDR3 DNA sequence: TGCAGCATAGGGAAGGACAGGCCGAACACTGAAGCTTTCTTT.

To note about this clonotype: At one boundary the junction diverges from the germline segment, which might be a read error. The chain combines TRBV24-1 with TRBJ1-2, with D hard to call. The CDR3 spans 13 residues. CDR1 is KGHDR, CDR2 SFDVKD, per germline. The CDR3 region is CTTSLSLSYGYTF. CDR3 coding DNA: TGTACCACCTCCCTGTCGCTCAGCTATGGCTACACCTTC.

V is TRBV15 and J is TRBJ2-7, with D tentatively TRBD1 or TRBD2 (5 bases each). The CDR3 runs to 14 residues. The germline CDR1 and CDR2 sequences are LNHNV and YYDKDF (reference sequence). Deletions cut 4 bases from V and 2 bases from J, with 12 bases between. The DNA of the CDR3 is TGTGCCACCAGCACCGGGACGGCCCCCTACGAGCAGTACTTC. Protein sequence: CATSTGTAPYEQYF.

The chain links TRBV27 to TRBJ1-1; possible D gene TRBD1, 6 bases. In germline, CDR1 is MNHEY, CDR2 SMNVEV (reference sequence). CDR3 length equals 13 residues. Trimming shortened V by 6 bases and J by 10 bases, and 18 bases separated the two germline ends. The CDR3 nucleotides are TGTGCCAGCAGGCGACAAGGGGGTCCCGGAGCTTTCTTT. Translating gives CASRRQGGPGAFF.

The rearrangement joins TRBV5-1 to TRBJ2-7; possible D gene TRBD2, 6 bases. In germline, CDR1 is SGHRS, CDR2 YFSETQ. The CDR3 has 16 residues. V was shortened by 0 bases and J by 4 bases, with 17 bases between the two germline ends. CDR3 nucleotides: TGCGCCAGCAGCTTGGCTTCGGCGGGATGGCCATACGAGCAGTACTTC. The encoded protein is CASSLASAGWPYEQYF.

This CDR3 is CASSHQGISNTEAFF. The CDR3 nucleotides read TGTGCCAGTAGTCACCAGGGGATTTCGAACACTGAAGCTTTCTTT. V usage is TRBV19 and J usage is TRBJ1-1; a possible D gene is TRBD1 (6 bases). CDR1 is LNHDA and CDR2 is SQIVND in the germline V gene (reference sequence). The ends were cut back, 5 bases at V and 1 base at J, with 14 bases in the middle. This CDR3 contains 15 residues.

This clonotype was counted many times. The chain combines TRBV25-1 with TRBJ1-2; weak D call: TRBD1 (6 bases). Germline V lookup: CDR1 MGHDK, CDR2 SYGVNS. The CDR3 is 12 amino acids. Trimming took off 10 bases at V and 6 bases at J, with 15 bases between the two ends. CDR3 sequence: CATTGTRDGYTF. The CDR3 DNA is TGTGCCACAACAGGGACGAGGGATGGCTACACCTTC.

The chain links TRBV11-1 to TRBJ1-6; D may be TRBD1 (6 bases). Trimming removed 8 bases from V and 7 bases from J, with 15 bases in between. The CDR3 contains 14 residues. Germline V gene sequence: CDR1 SGHAT, CDR2 FQDESV (reference sequence). Here the CDR3 reads CASLMDSPNSPLHF. CDR3 DNA: TGTGCCAGCCTCATGGACAGCCCCAATTCACCCCTCCACTTT.

This rearrangement joins TRBV25-1 to TRBJ1-2; no firm D call. Trimming took off 6 bases at V and 8 bases at J, with 7 bases between the two ends. Per the germline V gene, CDR1 is MGHDK and CDR2 is SYGVNS. The CDR3 is made up of 10 amino acids. CDR3 sequence: CASRAWGYTF. CDR3 DNA: TGTGCCAGCAGGGCCTGGGGCTACACCTTC.

Worth noting for this clonotype: Being one base from a much bigger clone, this may be a read error. The V gene is TRBV24-1, the J gene TRBJ2-2; D remains ambiguous. V dropped 4 bases and J dropped 0 bases, with 11 bases sitting between them. In germline, CDR1 is KGHDR, CDR2 SFDVKD. The CDR3 runs to 16 residues. The CDR3: CATSDSANPNTGELFF. DNA for the CDR3: TGTGCCACCAGTGACTCCGCAAATCCGAACACCGGGGAGCTGTTTTTT.

This clonotype was found a few times. This chain links TRBV9 with TRBJ2-7; a possible D gene is TRBD1 (5 bases). The CDR3 length is 15 residues. The germline CDR1 and CDR2 sequences are SGDLS and YYNGEE. Between the trimmed V and J ends, which lost 0 bases and 3 bases, there was a span of 13 bases. In DNA, the CDR3 is TGTGCCAGCAGCGTAGAAGGGGCGGATTTCTACGAGCAGTACTTC. Its protein product is CASSVEGADFYEQYF.